The 5 T cell receptor beta chains in this list originate from one sample, sequenced in a study of post-analysis software for immune sequencing data. Study-wide findings and caveats: In patients, five or six TRBV segments were more frequent than in controls, with TRBV5-6, TRBV5-1 and TRBV20-1 among them.

The library was made from cDNA and included unique molecular identifiers. TCRdb reanalysed the PCR reads using MiXCR and keeps one entry per CDR3 protein. The sample carries about 430,000 distinct CDR3 sequences, 30% to 45% recorded once. Antigens of these TCRs are unknown. Sample: blood. All receptors derive from a girl under 10 years old with multiple sclerosis.

The chain uses TRBV12-3 or TRBV12-4 and TRBJ2-4; possibly TRBD1 or TRBD2 for D (7 bases each). The DNA end is more similar to TRBJ2-7, so the J call may be wrong. This CDR3 has 16 amino acids. The DNA for the CDR3 is TGTGCCAGCAGTTCCCCCGGGTCAGGGGGGGCCTACGAGCAGTACTTC. Translation gives CASSSPGSGGAYEQYF.

This clonotype has just a few counts. V gene TRBV6-5 combines with J gene TRBJ2-1, with TRBD2 identical over 14 bases. This CDR3 has 16 amino acids. Germline loops: CDR1 MNHEY, CDR2 SVGAGI. Trimming at V came to 6 bases and at J to 9 bases, leaving 10 bases not matched to a gene. CDR3 in DNA: TGTGCCAGCAGATTCAGACTAGCGGGGGGGCCGGGTGAGCAGTTCTTC. It encodes CASRFRLAGGPGEQFF.

The chain combines TRBV6-1 with TRBJ2-7; 8 positions agree with TRBD1. CDR3 size: 14 residues. Germline loops: CDR1 MNHNS, CDR2 SASEGT. With 6 bases clipped from V and 2 bases from J, the junction kept 6 bases outside the gene matches. The CDR3 here is CASSGQGLTYEQYF. CDR3 sequence (DNA): TGTGCCAGCAGCGGACAGGGATTGACCTACGAGCAGTACTTC.

The chain has TRBV10-3 and TRBJ2-7; D is unclear. This CDR3 comprises 13 residues. With 4 bases removed from V and 3 bases from J, the gap between germline ends came to 10 bases. In germline, CDR1 is ENHRY, CDR2 SYGVKD. CDR3 bases: TGTGCCATCAGTGTGACGGACCTCTACGAGCAGTACTTC. Translating gives CAISVTDLYEQYF.

The V and J genes are TRBV5-5 and TRBJ2-7; D remains unclear. V was clipped by 4 bases and J by 0 bases, with 8 bases between them. The germline gives CDR1 SGHKS, CDR2 YYEKEE (reference sequence). This CDR3 spans 13 amino acids. CDR3 region: CASSPESSYEQYF. The DNA for the CDR3 is TGTGCCAGCAGCCCGGAGAGCTCCTACGAGCAGTACTTC.